This T cell receptor beta chain is from a study of control samples from healthy donors and cancer patients. Data came from immunoSEQ multiplex PCR; TCRdb stores just in-frame clones and leaves some out. Of about 160,000 clones listed, roughly 90% are singletons. Trimming stripped 8 bases from V and 0 bases from J, with 14 bases between. Germline V gene lookup returns CDR1 SGHAT and CDR2 FQNNGV. The CDR3 is 15 amino acids. The sample comprised blood. This TCR was sampled from a man aged 30 to 45 in good health. The chain recombines TRBV11-2 with TRBJ2-1; no clear D. CDR3 region: CASGSGVGSYNEQFF. In nucleotides, the CDR3 is TGTGCCAGCGGATCCGGAGTTGGCTCCTACAATGAGCAGTTCTTC.